The next 15 T cell receptor beta chains were all read from a single sample in a study of T-cell reconstitution after alpha-beta-depleted transplantation in children. Unique molecular identifiers featured in how the TCRbeta library was prepared. TCRdb analysed the PCR reads with MiXCR anew, one entry per CDR3 protein. This sample has 900,000 or so distinct CDR3 sequences, with under 20% found just once. The source material was PBMCs, mostly from graft donor cells, sampled 360 days after TCRalphabeta/CD19-depleted stem cell transplant. Receptors were obtained from a male patient aged 10 to 17 who had a stem cell transplant for acute lymphoblastic leukemia, so the T cells may come from the graft donor.

The chain has TRBV16 and TRBJ1-1; D ambiguous. Germline loops: CDR1 KGHSY, CDR2 FQNENV. The CDR3 is 9 residues long. Trimming cost V 2 bases and J 11 bases, with 3 bases left between them. The CDR3 DNA is TGTGCCAGCAGCCAAGACGCTTTCTTT. It specifies CASSQDAFF.

V is TRBV10-1 and J is TRBJ2-5; D possibly uses TRBD1 or TRBD2 (6 bases each). The CDR3 length is 15 residues. Per the germline V gene, CDR1 is WNHNN and CDR2 is SYGVQD (reference sequence). The V end was cut by 0 bases, the J end by 2 bases, with 10 bases between. CDR3 protein: CASSESGGNQETQYF. The DNA for the CDR3 is TGCGCCAGCAGTGAGTCCGGGGGCAATCAAGAGACCCAGTACTTC.

This clonotype was counted between two and nine times. The chain employs TRBV7-9 and TRBJ1-3; D is unresolved. Germline V lookup: CDR1 SEHNR, CDR2 FQNEAQ (reference sequence). The V and J ends lost 3 bases and 0 bases respectively, with 12 bases between them. There are 16 residues in the CDR3. CDR3 amino acids: CASSFGAESSGNTIYF. DNA of the CDR3: TGTGCCAGCAGCTTTGGAGCGGAGAGCTCTGGAAACACCATATATTTT. Full variable domain (missing parts from reference TRBV7-9 and TRBJ1-3): DTGVSQNPRHKITKRGQNVTFRCDPISEHNRLYWYRQTLGQGPEFLTYFQNEAQLEKSRLLSDRFSAERPKGSFSTLEIQRTEQGDSAMYLCASSFGAESSGNTIYFGEGSWLTVV.

A few counts support this clonotype. The V gene is TRBV27, the J gene TRBJ2-1; 10 positions match TRBD1. Germline V gives CDR1 MNHEY, CDR2 SMNVEV (reference sequence). With V trimmed by 10 bases and J by 8 bases, 17 bases remained unmatched. There are 16 residues in the CDR3. CDR3 sequence: CATLPGMGQGPHEQFF. CDR3 nucleotides: TGTGCCACCCTCCCTGGTATGGGACAGGGGCCACATGAGCAGTTCTTC.

This clonotype showed up just a few times. The CDR3 DNA is TGTGCCAGCAGCCCATTAGCGGGAGAGGGCTACAATGAGCAGTTCTTC. This gives the protein CASSPLAGEGYNEQFF. The chain recombines TRBV7-9 with TRBJ2-1; 9 bases are a match to TRBD2. The CDR3 extends over 16 amino acids. With V trimmed by 5 bases and J by 3 bases, 8 bases remained unmatched. Germline CDR1 and CDR2: SEHNR and FQNEAQ (reference sequence).

The table lists this clonotype with a few counts. The chain has TRBV20-1 and TRBJ2-5; TRBD2 aligns across 7 bases. The length of the CDR3 is 15 residues. The ends lost 3 bases at V and 1 base at J; junction bases unmatched: 8. Germline loops: CDR1 DFQATT, CDR2 SNEGSKA (reference sequence). The CDR3 loop is CSASIAGARQETQYF. In nucleotides, the CDR3 is TGCAGTGCTAGCATTGCGGGAGCCCGCCAAGAGACCCAGTACTTC.

The CDR3 nucleotides are TGTGCCAGCAGCCAACTTGACACCGATACGCAGTATTTT. Its protein is CASSQLDTDTQYF. The chain joins TRBV14 to TRBJ2-3; D gene unclear. Germline CDR1 reads SGHDN; CDR2 reads FVKESK. The CDR3 consists of 13 residues. Between the trimmed V and J ends, which lost 2 bases and 6 bases, there was a span of 9 bases.

The chain carries TRBV18 and TRBJ2-3, with D possibly being TRBD2 (6 bases). Germline lookup yields CDR1 KGHSH and CDR2 LQKENI. The CDR3 extends over 16 amino acids. Deletions cut 1 base from V and 4 bases from J, with 15 bases between. The CDR3: CASSPHPGAGADTQYF. The CDR3 nucleotides read TGTGCCAGCTCACCACATCCGGGAGCTGGGGCAGATACGCAGTATTTT.

This clonotype was seen more than once but under ten times. CDR3 protein: CASSAYLALEQYF. The CDR3 nucleotides read TGTGCCAGCAGCGCATATCTAGCGCTCGAGCAGTACTTC. V usage is TRBV5-5 and J usage is TRBJ2-7; D possibly corresponds to TRBD2 (6 bases). V lost 4 bases and J 6 bases, leaving 14 bases between the germline ends. The CDR3 has 13 residues. The germline V gene has CDR1 SGHKS and CDR2 YYEKEE (reference sequence).

The V gene is TRBV11-2, the J gene TRBJ1-5; tentative D call: TRBD1 (6 bases). CDR3 length: 15 amino acids. The ends were cut back, 6 bases at V and 0 bases at J, with 12 bases in the middle. Germline CDR1 is SGHAT and CDR2 is FQNNGV. CDR3 amino acids: CASRQGVHSNQPQHF. CDR3 DNA: TGTGCCAGCAGACAGGGTGTGCATAGCAATCAGCCCCAGCATTTT. The whole variable domain, filled in from reference TRBV11-2 and TRBJ1-5, reads EAGVAQSPRYKIIEKRQSVAFWCNPISGHATLYWYQQILGQGPKLLIQFQNNGVVDDSQLPKDRFSAERLKGVDSTLKIQPAKLEDSAVYLCASRQGVHSNQPQHFGDGTRLSIL.

This clonotype was seen a handful of times. This chain connects TRBV6-1 to TRBJ1-6; D gene unclear. CDR3 length: 16 amino acids. CDR1 and CDR2 (germline): MNHNS, SASEGT. Trimming cost V 6 bases and J 6 bases, with 18 bases left between them. The CDR3 is CASSSPGFTFNSPLHF. CDR3 sequence (DNA): TGTGCCAGCAGCTCCCCGGGCTTTACCTTTAATTCACCCCTCCACTTT.

A few counts support this clonotype. This chain links TRBV27 with TRBJ1-2; the D gene is possibly TRBD1 (5 bases). CDR1 MNHEY and CDR2 SMNVEV come from the germline V gene (reference sequence). Trimming took off 4 bases at V and 2 bases at J, with 14 bases between the two ends. The CDR3 contains 15 residues. The CDR3 spells CASSSLGGGNYGYTF. In DNA form, the CDR3 reads TGTGCCAGCAGTTCCCTCGGGGGGGGAAACTATGGCTACACCTTC.

This clonotype was seen a handful of times. The rearrangement joins TRBV12-3 or TRBV12-4 to TRBJ1-5; 7 bases match TRBD1. V was clipped by 5 bases and J by 3 bases; unmatched bases: 4. The CDR3 is made up of 14 amino acids. The CDR3, as DNA: TGTGCCAGCAGTCTCACAGGGGCCAATCAGCCCCAGCATTTT. Residues: CASSLTGANQPQHF.

There are a few counts of this clonotype. The chain carries TRBV11-2 and TRBJ1-2, with 10 bases fitting TRBD1. V dropped 5 bases and J dropped 4; count of bases not matched to a gene: 4. The germline gives CDR1 SGHAT, CDR2 FQNNGV. CDR3 length: 14 residues. CDR3 coding DNA: TGTGCCAGCAGCCCAGACAGGGGGCTCTATGGCTACACCTTC. Translating it yields CASSPDRGLYGYTF. The full variable domain, completed using reference TRBV11-2 and TRBJ1-2, is EAGVAQSPRYKIIEKRQSVAFWCNPISGHATLYWYQQILGQGPKLLIQFQNNGVVDDSQLPKDRFSAERLKGVDSTLKIQPAKLEDSAVYLCASSPDRGLYGYTFGSGTRLTVV.

The chain recombines TRBV18 with TRBJ2-5; D perhaps matches TRBD2 (5 bases). The CDR3 covers 11 residues. Germline V gives CDR1 KGHSH, CDR2 LQKENI. V gave up 8 bases and J gave up 5 bases, with 9 bases separating them. As DNA, the CDR3 is TGTGCCAGCCGGGTAGCGGAGACCCAGTACTTC. It translates to CASRVAETQYF.